A selection of T cell receptor beta chains follows, all from one sample in a study of beta chain features in type 1 diabetes. Profiling relied on immunoSEQ multiplex PCR, and the TCRdb table lists in-frame clones only, not all of them. This sample has just under 150,000 clones, with more than 9% found just once. Sequenced input: naive CD4+ T cells from blood. The receptors derive from a man aged 18 to 30 in good health. Each CDR3 is given with its conserved first and last residue. Fields, in order: CDR3 DNA, CDR3 protein, clone size, D gene, V gene, J gene. The D gene is left open where the match is weak. Not all rows give a size; the values are once, few, many and, for expanded clones, a class.

DNA: TGTGCCAGCAGCTTAGCGGCTAGCGGGGGGGACGAGCAGTACTTC
CDR3: CASSLAASGGDEQYF
size: .
D: TRBD2
V: TRBV7-2
J: TRBJ2-7

DNA: TGTGCCAGCAGTCCCCGGGACACAGCCTACGAGCAGTACTTC
CDR3: CASSPRDTAYEQYF
size: few
D: .
V: TRBV6-1
J: TRBJ2-7

DNA: TGTGCCAGCAGCTTGTGGTGGACAGGGAGCCTCCAAGAGACCCAGTACTTC
CDR3: CASSLWWTGSLQETQYF
size: .
D: TRBD1
V: TRBV5-6
J: TRBJ2-5

DNA: TGTGCCAGTAGTACGGACAGGAACAATCAGCCCCAGCATTTT
CDR3: CASSTDRNNQPQHF
size: many
D: TRBD1
V: TRBV19
J: TRBJ1-5

DNA: TGCGCCAGCAGCCAGGAGCCCACGGTGGATTCACCCCTCCACTTT
CDR3: CASSQEPTVDSPLHF
size: .
D: .
V: TRBV4-3
J: TRBJ1-6

DNA: TGTGCCAGCAGTCTGGGACTCGTTAAGGGCAATGAGCAGTTCTTC
CDR3: CASSLGLVKGNEQFF
size: .
D: .
V: TRBV6-4
J: TRBJ2-1

DNA: TGCGCCAGCAGCCAGTCGAGACATGGAAACACCATATATTTT
CDR3: CASSQSRHGNTIYF
size: few
D: .
V: TRBV4-3
J: TRBJ1-3

DNA: TGTGCCACCAGCCATACTAGCGGGAGGGTGGTGGAGCAGTTCTTC
CDR3: CATSHTSGRVVEQFF
size: .
D: TRBD2
V: TRBV15
J: TRBJ2-1

DNA: TGCGCCAGCAGTGAGCGAGGGAGAGAGACCCAGTACTTC
CDR3: CASSERGRETQYF
size: .
D: .
V: TRBV10-1
J: TRBJ2-5

DNA: TGTGCCTGGAGTGTATCTTTCGACAGTTACGAGCAGTACTTC
CDR3: CAWSVSFDSYEQYF
size: .
D: .
V: TRBV30
J: TRBJ2-7

DNA: TGTGCCAGCAGCCCGAAAATGGGACAGGGTACGAACTATGGCTACACCTTC
CDR3: CASSPKMGQGTNYGYTF
size: few
D: TRBD1
V: TRBV7-9
J: TRBJ1-2

DNA: TGTGCCAGCTCACCACCGTCAGGGTGGGCCGGGGAGCTGTTTTTT
CDR3: CASSPPSGWAGELFF
size: .
D: .
V: TRBV18
J: TRBJ2-2

DNA: TGTGCCAGCAGCTTTGTCAGGACTAATGAGCAGTTCTTC
CDR3: CASSFVRTNEQFF
size: .
D: .
V: TRBV7-9
J: TRBJ2-1

DNA: TGTGCCAGCAGCTTACGGAGCGGGGTGCGTCATCCCTACAATGAGCAGTTCTTC
CDR3: CASSLRSGVRHPYNEQFF
size: .
D: TRBD2
V: TRBV7-2
J: TRBJ2-1

DNA: TGTGCCAGCAGTCCCCGACAGGGAACCGGGGAGCTGTTTTTT
CDR3: CASSPRQGTGELFF
size: few
D: TRBD1
V: TRBV6-6
J: TRBJ2-2

DNA: TGCGCCAGCAGCCCGCTAGCGGGGGGGACCACAGATACGCAGTATTTT
CDR3: CASSPLAGGTTDTQYF
size: few
D: TRBD2
V: TRBV5-1
J: TRBJ2-3

DNA: TGTGCCAGCAGCTTGAAACAGGTGAACACTGAAGCTTTCTTT
CDR3: CASSLKQVNTEAFF
size: few
D: .
V: TRBV7-9
J: TRBJ1-1

DNA: TGCGCCAGCAGCCAAGATACTGGCCGGGGGTACTATGGCTACACCTTC
CDR3: CASSQDTGRGYYGYTF
size: .
D: .
V: TRBV4-3
J: TRBJ1-2

DNA: TGTGCCTGGAGAGGGACAGGGTCCAATGAGCAGTTCTTC
CDR3: CAWRGTGSNEQFF
size: .
D: TRBD1
V: TRBV30
J: TRBJ2-1

DNA: TGCGCCAGCAGGCGGAGCGGGGCTAGCGGGGGGGCCCGGGACAATGAGCAGTTCTTC
CDR3: CASRRSGASGGARDNEQFF
size: few
D: TRBD2
V: TRBV5-1
J: TRBJ2-1

DNA: TGTGCCAGCAGTTTAGGGCAGGGGGCTTGGGAGACCCAGTACTTC
CDR3: CASSLGQGAWETQYF
size: .
D: TRBD1
V: TRBV27
J: TRBJ2-5

DNA: TGTGCCAGCAGCTTTGACAGGACTCGGGAGACCCAGTACTTC
CDR3: CASSFDRTRETQYF
size: few
D: .
V: TRBV7-2
J: TRBJ2-5

DNA: TGTGCCAGCAGTCACCAGACAGGGGACGAAAAACTGTTTTTT
CDR3: CASSHQTGDEKLFF
size: .
D: TRBD1
V: TRBV2
J: TRBJ1-4

DNA: TGTGCCAGCAGCCCTACAGGGTCTTCTGGAAACACCATATATTTT
CDR3: CASSPTGSSGNTIYF
size: .
D: .
V: TRBV5-4
J: TRBJ1-3

DNA: TGTGCCAGTAGTACAACCCCCGCGGGCGGCGGGGAGCTGTTTTTT
CDR3: CASSTTPAGGGELFF
size: many
D: .
V: TRBV19
J: TRBJ2-2

DNA: TGTGCCAGTAGTATTCCGGGACTCGACTATGGCTACACCTTC
CDR3: CASSIPGLDYGYTF
size: .
D: .
V: TRBV19
J: TRBJ1-2

DNA: TGTGCCACCAGCAGAGATACTGGAGCTCGTGAGCAGTTCTTC
CDR3: CATSRDTGAREQFF
size: many
D: .
V: TRBV15
J: TRBJ2-1

DNA: TGTGCCAGCAGTCCGGGACATGCAGATACGCAGTATTTT
CDR3: CASSPGHADTQYF
size: few
D: .
V: TRBV6-5
J: TRBJ2-3

DNA: TGTGCCAGCAGCTTAAACGGCGGGGGGGGCTACGAGCAGTACTTC
CDR3: CASSLNGGGGYEQYF
size: few
D: TRBD2
V: TRBV7-2
J: TRBJ2-7

DNA: TGTGCCAGCAGTGCCAACTACGAGCAGTACTTC
CDR3: CASSANYEQYF
size: many
D: .
V: TRBV25-1
J: TRBJ2-7

DNA: TGTGCCAGCAGTGACGGGATATTTACGTCGGGCTACACCTTC
CDR3: CASSDGIFTSGYTF
size: .
D: .
V: TRBV6-1
J: TRBJ1-2

DNA: TGTGCCAGCAGCCAAGCACAGAACAGGGTTCGACCCTACGAGCAGTACTTC
CDR3: CASSQAQNRVRPYEQYF
size: few
D: .
V: TRBV14
J: TRBJ2-7

DNA: TGTGCCAGTAGGTTAGGTAGCGGGGGGACAGATACGCAGTATTTT
CDR3: CASRLGSGGTDTQYF
size: .
D: TRBD2
V: TRBV19
J: TRBJ2-3

DNA: TGCAGTCATCTACCAGGGGAAGGCCATGGCTACACCTTC
CDR3: CSHLPGEGHGYTF
size: .
D: .
V: TRBV29-1
J: TRBJ1-2

DNA: TGTGCCAGCAGCTTAGCAAGTAGCGGGGGGGCCTACGAGCAGTACTTC
CDR3: CASSLASSGGAYEQYF
size: .
D: TRBD2
V: TRBV7-2
J: TRBJ2-7

DNA: TGTGCCAGCAGCCCGCGGGACGGGATAGGAGATACGCAGTATTTT
CDR3: CASSPRDGIGDTQYF
size: .
D: .
V: TRBV4-2
J: TRBJ2-3